One sample yielded the 18 T cell receptor beta chains listed below, sequenced in a study of T cell repertoires in aging, cancer and after chemotherapy. The template was genomic DNA from peripheral blood, not RNA. A mixed TRB-A/B primer pool amplified rearranged TRB by multiplex touch-down PCR. TCRdb re-derived calls from the multiplex PCR reads in MiXCR, one entry per CDR3 protein. The repertoire holds 9,500 or so distinct CDR3 sequences, with approximately 26% as singletons. The sequencing sample was made of blood. Receptor source: a human donor in good health.

V and J are TRBV27 and TRBJ2-7; perhaps TRBD2 as D (6 bases). This CDR3 region has 14 residues. The germline CDR1 and CDR2 sequences are MNHEY and SMNVEV (reference sequence). Trimming took 4 bases from V and 6 from J, leaving 16 bases between them. DNA of the CDR3: TGTGCCAGCAGTTCGCGGGGCACGGTCTCCGAGCAGTACTTC. Translation gives CASSSRGTVSEQYF.

J is TRBJ1-2 and V is TRBV27; no clear D. There are 13 residues in the CDR3. Germline values: CDR1 MNHEY, CDR2 SMNVEV (reference sequence). Trimming took off 4 bases at V and 5 bases at J, with 11 bases between the two ends. CDR3 amino acids: CASSSRTAYGYTF. CDR3 nucleotides: TGTGCCAGCAGTTCCCGAACGGCTTATGGCTACACCTTC.

The sample holds a few counts of this clonotype. This sequence joins TRBV6-2 or TRBV6-3 and TRBJ2-7; D unclear. The V end was cut by 3 bases, the J end by 0 bases, with 6 bases between. Germline V CDR1 and CDR2: MNHEY, SVGEGT. The CDR3 covers 13 residues. CDR3 region: CASSYAISYEQYF. DNA for the CDR3: TGTGCCAGCAGTTATGCGATCTCCTACGAGCAGTACTTC.

This clonotype was seen a handful of times. This chain joins TRBV12-3 or TRBV12-4 and TRBJ1-2; D is undetermined. The CDR3 runs to 17 residues. V was pared by 1 base and J by 2 bases, with 17 bases between. The CDR3 sequence: CASSLVGQKRTNYGYTF. CDR3 coding DNA: TGTGCCAGCAGTTTAGTAGGGCAGAAAAGGACCAACTATGGCTACACCTTC.

The rearrangement joins TRBV4-1 to TRBJ2-1; D tentatively reads TRBD1 or TRBD2 (5 bases each). The CDR3 consists of 16 residues. Germline lookup yields CDR1 MGHRA and CDR2 YSYEKL. Trimming took 3 bases from V and 4 from J, leaving 16 bases between them. The CDR3 region is CASSHGSLGVYNEQFF. The CDR3 DNA is TGCGCCAGCAGCCATGGCAGCCTGGGGGTTTACAATGAGCAGTTCTTC.

The chain's CDR3 is CASRSVGRFYGYTF. As DNA, the CDR3 is TGTGCCAGCAGGTCGGTAGGTAGGTTTTATGGCTACACCTTC. The chain couples TRBV14 to TRBJ1-2; D unclear. Looked up from germline, CDR1 is SGHDN and CDR2 is FVKESK. Trimming pared 6 bases from V and 5 bases from J, leaving 16 bases between. This CDR3 contains 14 residues.

In this sample, this clonotype turned up a few times. V is TRBV5-1 and J is TRBJ2-1; 14 bases align to TRBD2. The CDR3 has 18 residues. Looked up from germline, CDR1 is SGHRS and CDR2 is YFSETQ. After removal of 4 bases from V and 4 bases from J, the junction contained 10 bases not matched to a gene. The CDR3 here is CASSPGLAGDLRYNEQFF. The CDR3 bases are TGCGCCAGCAGCCCGGGACTAGCGGGAGATTTAAGGTACAATGAGCAGTTCTTC. Based on the CDR3 plus reference TRBV5-1 and TRBJ2-1, the full variable domain is KAGVTQTPRYLIKTRGQQVTLSCSPISGHRSVSWYQQTPGQGLQFLFEYFSETQRNKGNFPGRFSGRQFSNSRSEMNVSTLELGDSALYLCASSPGLAGDLRYNEQFFGPGTRLTVL.

This clonotype was recorded only once. This may be a read error: a much more frequent sequence differs by one nucleotide. This chain links TRBV6-5 with TRBJ2-7; D could derive from TRBD1 or TRBD2 (6 bases each). The CDR3 runs to 12 residues. Trimming pared 9 bases from V and 3 bases from J, leaving 12 bases between. Germline values: CDR1 MNHEY, CDR2 SVGAGI. Here the CDR3 DNA reads TGTGCCAGTTTGGCGGGACACTACGAGCAGTACTTC. This translates into CASLAGHYEQYF.

The chain couples TRBV29-1 to TRBJ2-3; D is possibly TRBD1 (6 bases). Germline CDR1 reads SQVTM; CDR2 reads ANQGSEA. V lost 4 bases, J lost 0 bases, and 11 bases lay in between. The CDR3 runs 14 residues. Here the CDR3 DNA reads TGCAGCGTTGTGCAGGGGCTAAGCACAGATACGCAGTATTTT. Encoded protein: CSVVQGLSTDTQYF.

By frequency in the sample, this clonotype is medium-sized. The chain uses TRBV20-1 and TRBJ2-7; D may be TRBD1 or TRBD2 (5 bases each). Germline CDR1 and CDR2: DFQATT and SNEGSKA (reference sequence). The CDR3 is 14 residues long. Trimming pared 1 base from V and 2 bases from J, leaving 12 bases between. CDR3 amino acids: CSARAEGFTYEQYF. In nucleotides, the CDR3 is TGCAGTGCTAGAGCCGAGGGGTTCACCTACGAGCAGTACTTC.

The chain recombines TRBV6-1 with TRBJ2-3, with D unresolved. V lost 5 bases to trimming and J lost 0 bases, with 9 bases between them. CDR1 is MNHNS and CDR2 is SASEGT in the germline V gene. CDR3 size: 14 residues. In DNA, the CDR3 is TGTGCCAGCAGTTACGACTGGAGCACAGATACGCAGTATTTT. This sequence encodes CASSYDWSTDTQYF.

This sequence joins TRBV20-1 and TRBJ2-3; tentatively, D is TRBD2 (6 bases). Per germline, CDR1 DFQATT and CDR2 SNEGSKA (reference sequence). This CDR3 spans 20 amino acids. V was trimmed by 0 bases and J by 1 base, leaving 26 bases between them. In nucleotides, the CDR3 is TGCAGTGCTAGAGATCAGGAGGGAGACGTGTGGTTTGTGGGCACAGATACGCAGTATTTT. It encodes CSARDQEGDVWFVGTDTQYF.

J is TRBJ2-5 and V is TRBV25-1; 11 nucleotides line up with TRBD2. Trimming cost V 1 base and J 5 bases; bases outside gene matches: 6. The CDR3 contains 16 residues. Germline CDR1 reads MGHDK; CDR2 reads SYGVNS. The DNA of the CDR3 is TGTGCCAGCAGTGAATTTAGCGGGAGGGCCCTGGAGACCCAGTACTTC. Its protein is CASSEFSGRALETQYF.

The chain joins TRBV19 to TRBJ1-5; TRBD1 agrees at 8 bases. This CDR3 is 14 amino acids long. Germline V gene sequence: CDR1 LNHDA, CDR2 SQIVND (reference sequence). Trimming at V came to 4 bases and at J to 3 bases, leaving 2 bases not matched to a gene. CDR3 amino acids: CASSRTGINQPQHF. CDR3 DNA sequence: TGTGCCAGTAGTAGGACAGGGATCAATCAGCCCCAGCATTTT.

This clonotype turned up a few times. The chain joins TRBV7-3 to TRBJ2-2; the D gene is possibly TRBD1 (6 bases). The CDR3 contains 14 residues. Looked up from germline, CDR1 is SGHTA and CDR2 is FQGTGA. Trimming removed 8 bases from V and 1 base from J, with 11 bases in between. The CDR3 spells CASGTGMNTGELFF. Written as DNA, the CDR3 is TGTGCCAGCGGAACAGGGATGAACACCGGGGAGCTGTTTTTT. Drawing the rest from reference TRBV7-3 and TRBJ2-2, the complete variable domain is GAGVSQTPSNKVTEKGKYVELRCDPISGHTALYWYRQSLGQGPEFLIYFQGTGAADDSGLPNDRFFAVRPEGSVSTLKIQRTERGDSAVYLCASGTGMNTGELFFGEGSRLTVL.

The CDR3 DNA sequence: TGTGCCTGGAGTCTATGGGGACAGGGGAATAGCACCGGGGAGCTGTTTTTT. Translation: CAWSLWGQGNSTGELFF. This chain connects TRBV30 to TRBJ2-2; 10 nucleotides agree with TRBD1. Germline CDR1 reads GTSNPN; CDR2 reads SVGIG (reference sequence). Trimming took 2 bases from V and 4 from J; bases not matched to a gene: 10. There are 17 residues in the CDR3. The full variable domain, rest sourced from reference TRBV30 and TRBJ2-2, is SQTIHQWPATLVQPVGSPLSLECTVEGTSNPNLYWYRQAAGRGLQLLFYSVGIGQISSEVPQNLSASRPQDRQFILSSKKLLLSDSGFYLCAWSLWGQGNSTGELFFGEGSRLTVL.

The V call is TRBV28, the J call TRBJ1-2; unclear D gene. Trimming removed 7 bases from V and 5 bases from J, with 14 bases in between. Per the germline V gene, CDR1 is MDHEN and CDR2 is SYDVKM. The CDR3 spans 13 residues. CDR3 sequence reads: CASMDGLFYGYTF. The CDR3 DNA reads TGTGCCAGCATGGACGGACTTTTTTATGGCTACACCTTC.

The rearrangement joins TRBV20-1 to TRBJ1-5, with 10 bases that match TRBD1. The CDR3 runs 14 residues. Losses at the gene ends were 6 bases for V and 2 bases for J; bases not matched to a gene: 4. Germline V gene lookup returns CDR1 DFQATT and CDR2 SNEGSKA (reference sequence). DNA of the CDR3: TGCAGTGCAATGACAGGGGGCGGCAATCAGCCCCAGCATTTT. It translates to CSAMTGGGNQPQHF.